These 18 T cell receptor beta chains were sequenced from one sample in a study of CDR3 diversity in severe acne (dated by TCRdb to the late 2010s). Libraries were constructed by PCR. Data came from an Illumina HiSeq 2000. Using fastp at Q25 and MiXCR, TCRdb reprocessed the public reads and kept productive beta chains. Merged by CDR3 protein, the rows form single entries marked with the most common genes and DNA. The table for this sample lists under 100,000 distinct CDR3 sequences; roughly half of them were counted only once. The ten largest clones represent over 9.5% of the sample. Sequenced: blood. The receptors originated from a male donor in good health, serving as a control.

This clonotype showed up just a few times. This sequence joins TRBV20-1 and TRBJ1-2, with D hard to call. The CDR3 is made up of 9 amino acids. Germline assignment: CDR1 DFQATT and CDR2 SNEGSKA (reference sequence). V lost 5 bases to trimming and J lost 12 bases, with 10 bases between them. This chain's CDR3 is CSAPPGNTF. The CDR3 DNA sequence: TGCAGTGCTCCCCCCGGAAACACCTTC.

Ten or more counts support this clonotype. The chain joins TRBV4-1 to TRBJ1-5, with D perhaps TRBD1 (5 bases). The V and J ends lost 2 bases and 2 bases respectively, with 7 bases between them. Germline V lookup: CDR1 MGHRA, CDR2 YSYEKL. The CDR3 sequence is 14 residues long. The CDR3 DNA follows: TGCGCCAGCAGCCAAAGCAGGGGCAATCAGCCCCAGCATTTT. It codes for CASSQSRGNQPQHF.

This chain uses TRBV7-2 with TRBJ2-2; 10 bases are shared with TRBD1. The CDR3 totals 13 residues. J gave up 10 bases and V 7 bases, and 6 bases lay outside the gene matches. Looked up from germline, CDR1 is SGHTA and CDR2 is FQGNSA. The CDR3 nucleotides read TGTGCCAGCAAGACAGGGGGCCTGATGGAGCTGTTTTTT. This sequence encodes CASKTGGLMELFF.

J is TRBJ1-2 and V is TRBV24-1; D gene unclear. The CDR3 runs 10 residues. Trimming cost V 10 bases and J 4 bases, with 6 bases left between them. Germline lookup yields CDR1 KGHDR and CDR2 SFDVKD. The CDR3 is CATDAYGYTF. The CDR3 bases are TGTGCCACGGACGCCTATGGCTACACCTTC.

This clonotype is deemed medium-sized. The chain uses TRBV20-1 and TRBJ2-3, with unresolved D. V lost 2 bases and J lost 0, with 15 bases in between. The CDR3 spans 16 residues. Germline V gives CDR1 DFQATT, CDR2 SNEGSKA (reference sequence). DNA for the CDR3: TGCAGTGCTAGATCCCTAGGAAAGGACAGCACAGATACGCAGTATTTT. Translating gives CSARSLGKDSTDTQYF.

Notes on this clonotype: A much larger clone differs from this one at a single base, so this may be a read error. The CDR3 nucleotides read TGCAGTGCTAGGACTAGCGGATTCTACGAGCAGTACTTC. This codes for CSARTSGFYEQYF. V and J are TRBV20-1 and TRBJ2-7; TRBD2 matches 9 bases. This CDR3 comprises 13 residues. The J segment lost 3 bases and the V segment lost 3 bases, leaving 3 bases of the junction unmatched. Germline CDR1 reads DFQATT; CDR2 reads SNEGSKA (reference sequence).

In its sample, this clonotype was seen once. V and J are TRBV5-1 and TRBJ2-7; D uncertain. Trimming took off 7 bases at V and 0 bases at J, with 14 bases between the two ends. Germline V gives CDR1 SGHRS, CDR2 YFSETQ. The CDR3 contains 14 residues. The CDR3, as DNA: TGCGCCAGCGCGGCTCGAGACACCTCCTACGAGCAGTACTTC. Its translation: CASAARDTSYEQYF. The full variable domain, in which reference TRBV5-1 and TRBJ2-7 provide the parts outside the CDR3, is KAGVTQTPRYLIKTRGQQVTLSCSPISGHRSVSWYQQTPGQGLQFLFEYFSETQRNKGNFPGRFSGRQFSNSRSEMNVSTLELGDSALYLCASAARDTSYEQYFGPGTRLTVT.

This clonotype showed up just a few times. The chain is built from TRBV10-3 and TRBJ2-7; D gene uncertain. CDR1 is ENHRY and CDR2 is SYGVKD in the germline V gene. Trimming took off 0 bases at V and 4 bases at J, with 4 bases between the two ends. The CDR3 consists of 12 residues. CDR3 DNA sequence: TGTGCCATCAGTGAGTCGCAGTACGAGCAGTACTTC. This translates into CAISESQYEQYF.

V usage is TRBV9 and J usage is TRBJ1-3; 8 bases line up with TRBD1. This CDR3 region has 16 residues. V dropped 0 bases and J dropped 7; count of bases not matched to a gene: 9. Germline CDR1 reads SGDLS; CDR2 reads YYNGEE. The CDR3 reads CASSVDATGDTNTIYF. The CDR3, as DNA: TGTGCCAGCAGCGTAGATGCGACAGGGGACACGAACACCATATATTTT. The full variable domain, its missing parts supplied by reference TRBV9 and TRBJ1-3, is DSGVTQTPKHLITATGQRVTLRCSPRSGDLSVYWYQQSLDQGLQFLIQYYNGEERAKGNILERFSAQQFPDLHSELNLSSLELGDSALYFCASSVDATGDTNTIYFGEGSWLTVV.

This chain uses TRBV5-6 with TRBJ2-1; 9 bases match TRBD1. Trimming took 4 bases from V and 7 from J; bases not matched to a gene: 9. The CDR3 contains 15 residues. Germline values: CDR1 SGHDT, CDR2 YYEEEE. CDR3 coding DNA: TGTGCCAGCAGCGCTGTTGGGACAGGGTTTAATGAGCAGTTCTTC. Protein sequence: CASSAVGTGFNEQFF.

This clonotype was seen once. This chain uses TRBV29-1 with TRBJ2-7, with D possibly matching TRBD2 (5 bases). V shed 8 bases and J shed 5 bases, with 10 bases lying between them. Germline V gene data show CDR1 as SQVTM and CDR2 as ANQGSEA. There are 10 residues in the CDR3. CDR3 region: CSPGTNEQYF. In DNA, the CDR3 is TGCAGCCCGGGAACGAACGAGCAGTACTTC.

The J gene is TRBJ1-2, the V gene TRBV7-9; 8 bases match TRBD1. The CDR3 covers 14 residues. Trimming took 5 bases from V and 6 from J; bases not matched to a gene: 8. Germline V gene data show CDR1 as SEHNR and CDR2 as FQNEAQ (reference sequence). CDR3 amino acids: CASSGRTGFDGYTF. The CDR3 DNA reads as TGTGCCAGCAGCGGTCGGACAGGGTTCGATGGCTACACCTTC.

In its sample, this clonotype was seen a few times. The gene calls are TRBV15 and TRBJ1-6; D is unclear. Trimming pared 6 bases from V and 0 bases from J, leaving 12 bases between. The length of the CDR3 is 16 residues. Germline V lookup: CDR1 LNHNV, CDR2 YYDKDF (reference sequence). As DNA, the CDR3 is TGTGCCACCAGATCAACACTGAGCTCCTATAATTCACCCCTCCACTTT. Its translation: CATRSTLSSYNSPLHF.

This clonotype was detected many times. J is TRBJ1-1 and V is TRBV5-6, with D tentatively TRBD1 (6 bases). Trimming took 2 bases from V and 6 from J, leaving 11 bases between them. The CDR3 is 13 amino acids. CDR1 SGHDT and CDR2 YYEEEE come from the germline V gene. CDR3 sequence reads: CASSLGGSAEAFF. The CDR3 region has the DNA TGTGCCAGCAGCTTAGGGGGGTCCGCTGAAGCTTTCTTT.

This clonotype has a single count. The chain carries TRBV18 and TRBJ2-7; D is unclear. Trimming removed 3 bases from V and 7 bases from J, with 22 bases in between. The CDR3 loop spans 16 amino acids. Germline V gives CDR1 KGHSH, CDR2 LQKENI. CDR3 sequence: CASSPQRRRTTGEQYF. DNA for the CDR3: TGTGCCAGCTCACCGCAGCGACGGCGAACGACCGGGGAGCAGTACTTC.

This clonotype showed up many times. V usage is TRBV29-1 and J usage is TRBJ2-5; D not certain. The CDR3 has 11 residues. The germline CDR1 and CDR2 sequences are SQVTM and ANQGSEA. V was pared by 7 bases and J by 4 bases, with 10 bases between. The CDR3 protein is CSGAKGETQYF. The CDR3 bases are TGCAGCGGTGCCAAGGGAGAGACCCAGTACTTC.

This clonotype was seen many times. CDR3 DNA sequence: TGTGCCAGCAGTTACGACTGGACAGGGGGTTACGAGCAGTACTTC. Translating it yields CASSYDWTGGYEQYF. V usage is TRBV6-5 and J usage is TRBJ2-7; 10 bases are shared with TRBD1. Germline lookup yields CDR1 MNHEY and CDR2 SVGAGI. V was pared by 2 bases and J by 4 bases, with 5 bases of the junction left unmatched. The CDR3 length is 15 residues.

This clonotype was seen only once. This sequence joins TRBV19 and TRBJ1-1; D is unresolved. V was clipped by 7 bases and J by 4 bases, with 13 bases between them. Germline V gives CDR1 LNHDA, CDR2 SQIVND (reference sequence). This CDR3 is built from 13 residues. CDR3 sequence reads: CASNFGGTTEAFF. CDR3 in DNA: TGTGCCAGTAACTTCGGTGGTACCACTGAAGCTTTCTTT.